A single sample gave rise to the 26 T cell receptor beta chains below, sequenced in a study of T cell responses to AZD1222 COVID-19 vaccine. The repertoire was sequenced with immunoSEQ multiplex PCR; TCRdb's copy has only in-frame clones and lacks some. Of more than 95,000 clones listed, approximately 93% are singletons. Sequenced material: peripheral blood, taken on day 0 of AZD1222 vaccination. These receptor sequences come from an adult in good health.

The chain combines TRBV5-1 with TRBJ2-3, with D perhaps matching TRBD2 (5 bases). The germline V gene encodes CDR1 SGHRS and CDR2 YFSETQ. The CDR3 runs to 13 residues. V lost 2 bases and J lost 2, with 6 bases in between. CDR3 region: CASSFGDTDTQYF. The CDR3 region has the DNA TGCGCCAGCAGCTTCGGGGACACAGATACGCAGTATTTT.

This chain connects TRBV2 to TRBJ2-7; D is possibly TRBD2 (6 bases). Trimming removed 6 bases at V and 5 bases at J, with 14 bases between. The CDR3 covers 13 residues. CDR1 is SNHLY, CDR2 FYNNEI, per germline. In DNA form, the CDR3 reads TGTGCCAGCAGGGCGGGACTGATAAACGAGCAGTACTTC. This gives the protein CASRAGLINEQYF.

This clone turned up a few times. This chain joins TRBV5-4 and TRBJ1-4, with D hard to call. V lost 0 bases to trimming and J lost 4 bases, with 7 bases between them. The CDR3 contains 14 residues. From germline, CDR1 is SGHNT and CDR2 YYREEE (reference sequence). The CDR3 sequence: CASSLERGNEKLFF. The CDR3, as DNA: TGTGCCAGCAGCTTGGAGCGGGGTAATGAAAAACTGTTTTTT.

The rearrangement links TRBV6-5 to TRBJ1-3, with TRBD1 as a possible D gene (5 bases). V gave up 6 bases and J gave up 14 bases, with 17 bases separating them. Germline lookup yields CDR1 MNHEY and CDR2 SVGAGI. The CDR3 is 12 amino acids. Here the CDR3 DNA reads TGTGCCAGCAGGTCCGCAGGGCTTCGACTATATTTT. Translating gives CASRSAGLRLYF.

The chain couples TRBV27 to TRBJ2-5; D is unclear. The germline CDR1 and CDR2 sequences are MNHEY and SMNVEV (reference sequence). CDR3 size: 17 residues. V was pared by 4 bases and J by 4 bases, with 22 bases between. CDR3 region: CASSSVQHGWRVETQYF. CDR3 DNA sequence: TGTGCCAGCAGTTCCGTCCAACATGGCTGGCGCGTAGAGACCCAGTACTTC.

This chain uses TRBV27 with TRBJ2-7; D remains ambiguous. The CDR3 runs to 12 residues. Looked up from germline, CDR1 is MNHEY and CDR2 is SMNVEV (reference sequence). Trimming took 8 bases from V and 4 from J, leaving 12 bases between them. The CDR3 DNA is TGTGCCAGCCGGGCCACACGGTACGAGCAGTACTTC. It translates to CASRATRYEQYF.

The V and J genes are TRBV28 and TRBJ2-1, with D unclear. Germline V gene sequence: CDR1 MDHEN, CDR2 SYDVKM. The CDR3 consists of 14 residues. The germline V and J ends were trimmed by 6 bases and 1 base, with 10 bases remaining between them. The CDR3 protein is CASRIGWSYNEQFF. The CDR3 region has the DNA TGTGCCAGCAGGATCGGGTGGTCCTACAATGAGCAGTTCTTC.

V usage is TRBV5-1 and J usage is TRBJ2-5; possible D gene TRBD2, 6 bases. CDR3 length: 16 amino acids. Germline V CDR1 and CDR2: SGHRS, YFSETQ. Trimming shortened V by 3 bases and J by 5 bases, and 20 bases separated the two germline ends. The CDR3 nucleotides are TGCGCCAGCAGCTCTGACCGGGTCGGGAGAAGGGAGACCCAGTACTTC. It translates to CASSSDRVGRRETQYF.

The CDR3 nucleotides are TGCAGCGCCCGGGCCCCAGCGGGAGTATCGGCCGGGGAGCTGTTTTTT. It yields the protein CSARAPAGVSAGELFF. The chain uses TRBV29-1 and TRBJ2-2, with TRBD2 matching 8 bases. The CDR3 covers 16 residues. Germline CDR1 SQVTM, CDR2 ANQGSEA. With V trimmed by 7 bases and J by 6 bases, 16 bases remained unmatched.

CDR3: CASTRPGTEAFF. CDR3 nucleotides: TGTGCCAGTACCAGACCGGGGACTGAAGCTTTCTTT. The chain couples TRBV19 to TRBJ1-1; D is undetermined. Trimming removed 7 bases from V and 5 bases from J, with 11 bases in between. The CDR3 covers 12 residues. The germline gives CDR1 LNHDA, CDR2 SQIVND (reference sequence).

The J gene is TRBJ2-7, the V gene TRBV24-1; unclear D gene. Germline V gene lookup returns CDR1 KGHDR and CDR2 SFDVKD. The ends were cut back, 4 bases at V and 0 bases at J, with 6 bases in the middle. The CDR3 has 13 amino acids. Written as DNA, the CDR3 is TGTGCCACCAGTGACTACGGCTCCTACGAGCAGTACTTC. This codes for CATSDYGSYEQYF.

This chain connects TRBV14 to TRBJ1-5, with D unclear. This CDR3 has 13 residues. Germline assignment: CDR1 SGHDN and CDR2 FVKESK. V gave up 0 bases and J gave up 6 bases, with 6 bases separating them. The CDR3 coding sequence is TGTGCCAGCAGCCAAGACAGTAGTCAGCCCCAGCATTTT. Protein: CASSQDSSQPQHF.

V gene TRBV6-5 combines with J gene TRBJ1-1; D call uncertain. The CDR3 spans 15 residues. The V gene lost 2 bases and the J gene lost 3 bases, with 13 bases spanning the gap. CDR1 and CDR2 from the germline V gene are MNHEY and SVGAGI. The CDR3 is CASSYMEGRHTEAFF. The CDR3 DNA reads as TGTGCCAGCAGTTACATGGAGGGTCGCCACACTGAAGCTTTCTTT.

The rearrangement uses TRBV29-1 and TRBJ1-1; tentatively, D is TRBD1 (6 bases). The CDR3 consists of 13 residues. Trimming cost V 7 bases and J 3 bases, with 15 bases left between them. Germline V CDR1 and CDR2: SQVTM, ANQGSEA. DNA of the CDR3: TGCAGCGCTAGTCGGGGGGCGGACACTGAAGCTTTCTTT. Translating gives CSASRGADTEAFF.

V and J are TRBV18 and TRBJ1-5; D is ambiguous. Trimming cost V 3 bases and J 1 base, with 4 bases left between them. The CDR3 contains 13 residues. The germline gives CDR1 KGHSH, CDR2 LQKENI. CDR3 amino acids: CASSPDSNQPQHF. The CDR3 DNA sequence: TGTGCCAGCTCACCTGACAGCAATCAGCCCCAGCATTTT.

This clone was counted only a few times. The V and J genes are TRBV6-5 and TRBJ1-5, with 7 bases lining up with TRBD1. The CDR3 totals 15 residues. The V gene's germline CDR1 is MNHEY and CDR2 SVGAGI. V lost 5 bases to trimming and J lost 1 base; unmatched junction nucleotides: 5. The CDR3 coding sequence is TGTGCCAGCAGTACACAGGGGATAAGCAATCAGCCCCAGCATTTT. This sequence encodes CASSTQGISNQPQHF.

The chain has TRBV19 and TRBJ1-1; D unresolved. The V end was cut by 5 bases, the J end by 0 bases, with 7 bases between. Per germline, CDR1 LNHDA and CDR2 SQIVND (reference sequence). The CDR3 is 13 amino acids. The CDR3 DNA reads TGTGCCAGTAGTCTGAGCTTGAACACTGAAGCTTTCTTT. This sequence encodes CASSLSLNTEAFF.

The DNA for the CDR3 is TGTGCCACCCCTACCGGGACAGGGACTGTAGAAGCTTTCTTT. Translation gives CATPTGTGTVEAFF. The chain employs TRBV2 and TRBJ1-1; 9 nucleotides match TRBD1. CDR1 and CDR2 from the germline V gene are SNHLY and FYNNEI. The CDR3 length is 14 residues. V shed 10 bases, J shed 8 bases, and the junction held 14 bases outside the gene matches. Together with reference TRBV2 and TRBJ1-1, the CDR3 gives the full variable domain: EPEVTQTPSHQVTQMGQEVILRCVPISNHLYFYWYRQILGQKVEFLVSFYNNEISEKSEIFDDQFSVERPDGSNFTLKIRSTKLEDSAMYFCATPTGTGTVEAFFGQGTRLTVV.

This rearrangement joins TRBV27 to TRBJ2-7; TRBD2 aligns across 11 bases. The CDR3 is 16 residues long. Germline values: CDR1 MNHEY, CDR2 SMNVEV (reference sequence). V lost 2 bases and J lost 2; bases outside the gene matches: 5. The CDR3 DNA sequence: TGTGCCAGCAGTTTAACCCGACTAGCGGGGACCTACGAGCAGTACTTC. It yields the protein CASSLTRLAGTYEQYF.

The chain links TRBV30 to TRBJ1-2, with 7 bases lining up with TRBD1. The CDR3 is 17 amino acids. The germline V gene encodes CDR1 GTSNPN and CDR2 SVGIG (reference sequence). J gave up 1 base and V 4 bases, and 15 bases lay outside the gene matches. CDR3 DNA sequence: TGTGCCTGGACTAGAGACAGGGTAGAACTTCTTAACTATGGCTACACCTTC. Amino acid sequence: CAWTRDRVELLNYGYTF.

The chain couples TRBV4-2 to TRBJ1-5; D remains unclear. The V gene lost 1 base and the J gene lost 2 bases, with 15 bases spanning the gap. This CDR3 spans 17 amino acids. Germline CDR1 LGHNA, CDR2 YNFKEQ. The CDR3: CASSQVWIDGGNQPQHF. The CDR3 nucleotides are TGTGCCAGCAGCCAAGTGTGGATCGACGGAGGCAATCAGCCCCAGCATTTT.

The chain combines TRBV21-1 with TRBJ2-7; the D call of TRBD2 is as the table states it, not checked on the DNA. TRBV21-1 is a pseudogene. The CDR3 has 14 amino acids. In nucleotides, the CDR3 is TGTGCCAGCAGCGAACTAGCGGGGCCCTACGAGCAGTACTTC. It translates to CASSELAGPYEQYF.

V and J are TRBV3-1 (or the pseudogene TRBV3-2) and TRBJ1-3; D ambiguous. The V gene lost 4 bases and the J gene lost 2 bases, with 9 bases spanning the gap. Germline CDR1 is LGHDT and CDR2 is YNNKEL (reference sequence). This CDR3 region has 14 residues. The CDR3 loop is CASSLMDAGNTIYF. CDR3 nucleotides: TGTGCCAGCAGCCTGATGGACGCTGGAAACACCATATATTTT.

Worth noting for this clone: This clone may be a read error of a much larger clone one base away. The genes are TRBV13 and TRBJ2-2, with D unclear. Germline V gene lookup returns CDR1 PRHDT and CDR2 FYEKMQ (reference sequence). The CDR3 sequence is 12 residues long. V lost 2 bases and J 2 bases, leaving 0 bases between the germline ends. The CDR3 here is CASSLNTGELFF. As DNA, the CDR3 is TGTGCCAGCAGCTTAAACACCGGGGAGCTGTTTTTT.

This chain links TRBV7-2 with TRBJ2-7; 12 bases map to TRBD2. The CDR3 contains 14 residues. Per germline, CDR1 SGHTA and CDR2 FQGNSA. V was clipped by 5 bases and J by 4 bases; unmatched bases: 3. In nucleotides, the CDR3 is TGTGCCAGCAGCCGGACTAGCGGGATTTACGAGCAGTACTTC. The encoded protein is CASSRTSGIYEQYF.

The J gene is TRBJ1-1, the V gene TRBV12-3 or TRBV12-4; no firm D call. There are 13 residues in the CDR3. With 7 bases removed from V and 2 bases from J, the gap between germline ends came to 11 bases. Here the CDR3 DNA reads TGTGCCAGCATTACTAGCGGTAACACTGAAGCTTTCTTT. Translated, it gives CASITSGNTEAFF.